These 30 T cell receptor delta chains were sequenced from one sample in a study of γδ T cells in repeated Plasmodium falciparum infection. TCRdb used CATT to re-call clones from the multiplex PCR reads. The profile shows some 51,000 delta-chain clones, approximately 2% of them singletons. Gammadelta T cells were flow-sorted from PBMC into Vgamma9/Vdelta2+ and Vdelta2-negative populations for bulk analysis. Material: gamma-delta T cells from blood. All receptors come from a pool of human donors (malaria-infected and uninfected, not separated).

In this sample, this clone turned up a few times. This likely stems from a read error, as it lies one base from a far larger clone. Other DNA sequences in this specimen translate into the identical CDR3. CDR3 sequence reads: CALGNPYWGIGDTDKLIF. Here the CDR3 DNA reads TGTGCTCTTGGAAACCCCTACTGGGGGATTGGGGACACCGATAAACTCATCTTT. The V gene is TRDV1, the J gene TRDJ1; TRDD3 aligns across 10 bases. TCRdb supplies no J gene; here it was assigned by aligning the nucleotide sequence to germline. CDR3 length: 18 residues. Germline assignment: CDR1 TSWWSYY and CDR2 QGS. V lost 6 bases to trimming and J lost 0 bases; unmatched junction nucleotides: 13.

This clone was recorded a few times. TCRdb has a much larger clone's protein, which differs at residue 4 from the translation of this DNA, likely because of a read error; what is shown is the protein translated from the DNA. J is TRDJ1 and V is TRDV1; D is uncertain. The J gene comes from matching the DNA to germline here; TCRdb lacks it. There are 14 residues in the CDR3. Germline assignment: CDR1 TSWWSYY and CDR2 QGS. This chain's CDR3 is CALRDPSGGIRLIF. The DNA of the CDR3 is TGTGCTCTTAGGGACCCTAGTGGCGGAATTAGACTCATCTTT.

Worth noting for this clone: One base separates it from a far larger clone, so it is likely a read error. Other DNA sequences from this sample encode an identical CDR3 as well. The J gene is TRDJ1, the V gene TRDV1; D could derive from TRDD2 or TRDD3 (7 bases each). The J gene, not given by TCRdb, was assigned here from a germline match of the nucleotide sequence. The CDR3 sequence is 23 residues long. The V gene's germline CDR1 is TSWWSYY and CDR2 QGS. CDR3: CALGSLSHSYWIRGNKYTDKLIF. In nucleotides, the CDR3 is TGTGCCCTTGGGTCACTCTCCCATTCCTACTGGATACGCGGAAACAAGTACACCGATAAACTCATCTTT.

This clone came up many times. The rearrangement links TRDV1 to TRDJ2, with D perhaps TRDD2 or TRDD3 (5 bases each). The V and J ends lost 0 bases and 8 bases respectively, with 40 bases between them. The germline V gene has CDR1 TSWWSYY and CDR2 QGS. The CDR3 covers 24 residues. The chain's CDR3 is CALGELLPPYPLGWVQSPAAQLFF. In DNA form, the CDR3 reads TGTGCTCTTGGGGAACTCCTCCCCCCCTACCCCCTTGGCTGGGTGCAATCCCCGGCGGCACAACTCTTCTTT.

Concerning this clone itself: For this DNA, TCRdb reports the protein of a much larger clone, which diverges at residue 15, most likely from a read error; the protein presented here is translated directly from the DNA. No call exists for the J gene, whereas the V gene is TRDV1; TRDD3 is the table's D call, not checked against the DNA. Germline values: CDR1 TSWWSYY, CDR2 QGS. The CDR3 has 17 amino acids. Written as DNA, the CDR3 is TGTGCTCTTGGGGGACCCGTATTTCCTACAAGGATGGTGAAACCCATCTTT. Translating gives CALGGPVFPTRMVKPIF.

With respect to this clone: The mismatch at residue 18 between this DNA's translation and the TCRdb protein of a much larger clone likely reflects a read error; the protein shown is translated from the DNA. The CDR3 region is CAFKAFLDFIYWGTSYTNKLIF. The CDR3 nucleotides read TGTGCCTTTAAGGCCTTCCTAGATTTTATTTACTGGGGGACGTCGTACACCAATAAACTCATCTTT. The chain is built from TRDV3 and TRDJ1; D perhaps matches TRDD3 (9 bases). Germline matching of the DNA provided the J gene here, since TCRdb leaves it blank. The CDR3 consists of 22 residues. Looked up from germline, CDR1 is TVYSNPD and CDR2 is GDNSRS (reference sequence). The full variable domain, with the rest looked up from reference TRDV3 and TRDJ1, is CDKVTQSSPDQTVASGSEVVLLCTYDTVYSNPDLFWYRIRPDYSFQFVFYGDNSRSEGADFTQGRFSVKHILTQKAFHLVISPVRTEDSATYYCAFKAFLDFIYWGTSYTNKLIFGKGTRVTVEP.

This clone was counted a few times. TCRdb shows a much larger clone's protein in place of this DNA's translation, and the two differ at residues 3 and 4, likely through a read error; the protein shown is translated from the DNA. This chain joins TRDV2 and TRDJ1, with 13 bases lining up with TRDD3. Since TCRdb gives no J gene, matching the DNA to germline was used here to assign it. CDR3 length equals 23 residues. Germline V lookup: CDR1 GEAIGNYY, CDR2 EKD. V lost 9 bases, J lost 0 bases, and 30 bases stayed unmatched. The CDR3 DNA follows: TGTGCCCGTGGCACCGTAAAAGGTCAGATACTGGGGGATACGGACAGGTACACCGATAAACTCATCTTT. Residues: CARGTVKGQILGDTDRYTDKLIF.

This clone occurred many times. A read error is the likely source, as a far larger clone sits one nucleotide away. The identical CDR3 is also encoded by other nucleotide sequences in the sample. The V and J genes are TRDV2 and TRDJ1; 8 positions match TRDD3. The CDR3 is 19 residues long. Germline CDR1 and CDR2: GEAIGNYY and EKD. As DNA, the CDR3 is TGCGCCTGTGACACCGTAGGAGGGATACGCGAAGAGAAAACCGATAAACTCATCTTT. It encodes CACDTVGGIREEKTDKLIF.

This clone was seen a few times. TCRdb's entry gives the protein of a much larger clone, which mismatches this DNA's translation at residue 5, likely from a read error; the protein reported here is translated from the DNA. The chain carries TRDV1 and TRDJ1; 12 positions match TRDD3. No J segment appears in TCRdb, so it was assigned here by matching the sequence to germline. In germline, CDR1 is TSWWSYY, CDR2 QGS. This CDR3 comprises 21 residues. Trimming at V came to 5 bases and at J to 0 bases, leaving 19 bases not matched to a gene. CDR3 protein: CALGTCLPYWGIPRYTDKLIF. The CDR3 DNA reads TGTGCTCTTGGGACCTGCCTGCCGTACTGGGGGATACCACGTTACACCGATAAACTCATCTTT.

This clone has a handful of counts. The mismatch at residue 15 between this DNA's translation and the TCRdb protein of a much larger clone likely reflects a read error; the protein shown is translated from the DNA. In DNA form, the CDR3 reads TGTGCCTGTGACACGGTGGGCTCAGTGAAGACTTCACTGGGGAATTCAACCGATAAACTCATCTTT. Residues: CACDTVGSVKTSLGNSTDKLIF. J is TRDJ1 and V is TRDV2; TRDD3 aligns across 7 bases. Here the J gene was assigned by germline matching of the DNA, as TCRdb has none. The CDR3 runs 22 residues. In germline, CDR1 is GEAIGNYY, CDR2 EKD. Trimming at V came to 1 base and at J to 2 bases, leaving 27 bases not matched to a gene.

Ten or more counts support this clone. The likely explanation is a read error, given a far larger clone one base away. The identical CDR3 is also encoded by other nucleotide sequences in the sample. V usage is TRDV2 and J usage is TRDJ1, with 7 positions matching TRDD3. Since TCRdb gives no J gene, matching the DNA to germline was used here to assign it. CDR3 length: 19 residues. Germline lookup yields CDR1 GEAIGNYY and CDR2 EKD. CDR3 region: CACDTNLLGIYPIPDKLIF. The CDR3, as DNA: TGTGCCTGTGACACCAACTTACTGGGGATTTACCCTATACCCGACAAACTCATCTTT.

This clone was seen more than once but under ten times. The protein given by TCRdb reflects a much larger clone and differs at residue 3 from this DNA's translation, likely from a read error; the protein shown is the DNA's translation. V and J are TRDV2 and TRDJ1; D unclear. Assignment of the J gene here rests on matching the DNA to germline, because TCRdb gives none. The CDR3 is made up of 13 amino acids. Germline loops: CDR1 GEAIGNYY, CDR2 EKD. DNA for the CDR3: TGTGCCAGTGACACCGTACGCGGCGATAAACTCATCTTT. Protein product: CASDTVRGDKLIF.

This clone occurred a few times. TCRdb assigns this DNA the protein of a much larger clone, which departs from its translation at residue 10; this likely reflects a read error, and the protein shown comes from translating the DNA. This chain uses TRDV2 with TRDJ1, with 7 positions matching TRDD3. No J gene was available from TCRdb, and it was assigned here by a germline match of the DNA. The V gene end was trimmed by 3 bases and the J gene end by 0 bases; junction bases not matched to a gene: 12. Germline V gene data show CDR1 as GEAIGNYY and CDR2 as EKD. CDR3 length: 17 amino acids. CDR3 loop: CACDSLSTGEYTDKLIF. The CDR3 region has the DNA TGTGCCTGTGACTCCCTCAGTACTGGGGAATACACCGATAAACTCATCTTT.

This clone was observed many times. TCRdb records a much larger clone's protein for this DNA, with a difference at residue 18 that likely arises from a read error; the protein given is the translation of the DNA. No call exists for the J gene, whereas the V gene is TRDV3; the table's D call TRDD3 went unverified against the DNA. Germline V gene sequence: CDR1 TVYSNPD, CDR2 GDNSRS (reference sequence). This CDR3 has 19 residues. The CDR3 DNA sequence: TGTGCCTCCTTTCTTCCTCCACACGGGGATACTGGGTACACCGATAAACTCACCTTT. This codes for CASFLPPHGDTGYTDKLTF.

On this clone itself: A far larger clone is only one base removed, so a read error is likely. Within the sample, other DNA sequences also encode this same CDR3. The rearrangement uses TRAV38-2/DV8 and TRDJ1, with D possibly matching TRDD3 (6 bases). The J gene, not given by TCRdb, was assigned here from a germline match of the nucleotide sequence. The CDR3 sequence is 22 residues long. The germline V gene has CDR1 TSESDYY and CDR2 QEAYKQQN. V lost 0 bases, J lost 0 bases, and 30 bases lay in between. CDR3 nucleotides: TGTGCTTATAGGAGCGGTTACGTTCGGGGTGGGGGCCACCTACGGTACACCGATAAACTCATCTTT. Amino acids: CAYRSGYVRGGGHLRYTDKLIF.

This clone was picked up many times. The likely explanation is a read error, given a far larger clone one base away. The sample has other DNA sequences that encode this CDR3 too. This chain joins TRDV3 and TRDJ1; 9 positions agree with TRDD3. CDR1 and CDR2 (germline): TVYSNPD, GDNSRS (reference sequence). This CDR3 contains 22 residues. In DNA, the CDR3 is TGTGCCTGTCGAAGGCCTTCCTCAAAGGGCCTGTACTGGGGGACCGGATACGATAAGCTCATCTTT. Translating gives CACRRPSSKGLYWGTGYDKLIF.

As for this clone: The mismatch at residue 7 between this DNA's translation and the TCRdb protein of a much larger clone likely reflects a read error; the protein shown is translated from the DNA. The chain links TRDV2 to TRDJ3, with 10 nucleotides matching TRDD3. No J segment appears in TCRdb, so it was assigned here by matching the sequence to germline. V lost 2 bases to trimming and J lost 3 bases; unmatched junction nucleotides: 15. CDR3 length: 21 residues. Germline V gene sequence: CDR1 GEAIGNYY, CDR2 EKD. The CDR3 region is CACDKLVGDTKTNWDTRQMFF. CDR3 in DNA: TGTGCCTGTGACAAGTTGGTGGGGGATACCAAAACGAACTGGGACACCCGACAGATGTTTTTC.

At least ten counts were recorded for this clone. The chain is built from TRAV38-2/DV8 and TRDJ1; D uncertain. Germline lookup yields CDR1 TSESDYY and CDR2 QEAYKQQN. V shed 1 base and J shed 2 bases, with 9 bases lying between them. This CDR3 is 14 amino acids long. The CDR3 here is CAYRSTNPTDKLIF. CDR3 nucleotides: TGTGCTTATAGGAGCACCAATCCTACCGATAAACTCATCTTT.

For this clone: TCRdb pairs this DNA with a much larger clone's protein that differs at residue 18, likely a read error; the protein shown was translated from the DNA. TRDV1 is the V gene, and the J gene was not called; the table names TRDD3, a call not compared with the DNA. The CDR3 consists of 20 residues. Per the germline V gene, CDR1 is TSWWSYY and CDR2 is QGS. The CDR3 protein is CALGEGLPYWGIPYTDKFIF. CDR3 sequence (DNA): TGTGCTCTTGGGGAAGGTCTACCGTACTGGGGGATACCGTACACCGATAAATTCATCTTT.

This clone was found a few times. TCRdb attributes to this sequence the protein of a much larger clone, which differs from the DNA translation at residue 7; a read error is likely, and the protein displayed is translated from the DNA. Written as DNA, the CDR3 is TGTGCTCTTGGATTCTCTTTGAATGACCTTCGGGCCCCTATCCTCCGGCGTACTGGGGGCCTTAAAGGTTACACCGATAAACTCATCTTT. This sequence encodes CALGFSLNDLRAPILRRTGGLKGYTDKLIF. The chain carries TRDV1 and TRDJ1; 8 bases are shared with TRDD3. TCRdb carries no J gene annotation; the J gene was assigned here by matching the DNA with germline. The CDR3 sequence is 30 residues long. The germline V gene encodes CDR1 TSWWSYY and CDR2 QGS. The junction had 51 bases not matched to a gene; V was cut back by 6 bases and J by 0 bases.

Only a few counts were recorded for this clone. A much more abundant neighbour one base away suggests this may be a read error. Other nucleotide sequences in the sample specify the same CDR3. The chain uses TRDV1 and TRDJ1; 13 bases match TRDD3. The J gene, missing from TCRdb, was assigned here through DNA to germline matching. The CDR3 contains 26 residues. Germline-derived CDR1 and CDR2 are TSWWSYY and QGS. J lost 2 bases, V lost 0 bases, and 30 bases had no gene match. In DNA, the CDR3 is TGTGCTCTTGGGGAACTTCGGTTCTTTCACGTAAAAACGTACTGGGGGATACGGACTTATACCGATAAACTCATCTTT. Translation: CALGELRFFHVKTYWGIRTYTDKLIF.

This clone was found a few times. Since a far larger clone is one base different, this is likely a read error. Additional DNA sequences in this sample encode the identical CDR3. The rearrangement links TRAV38-2/DV8 to TRDJ1; D not certain. The CDR3 is made up of 15 amino acids. Germline V gives CDR1 TSESDYY, CDR2 QEAYKQQN. CDR3 nucleotides: TGTGCCTATAGGAGCGCGGTATCCCGTACCGATAAACTCATCTTT. Translation gives CAYRSAVSRTDKLIF.

By its share, this clone is medium-sized. Other DNA variants within this sample encode the same CDR3. The rearrangement links TRDV1 to TRDJ1; 8 bases match TRDD3. With V trimmed by 4 bases and J by 4 bases, 8 bases remained unmatched. The germline gives CDR1 TSWWSYY, CDR2 QGS. The CDR3 length is 15 residues. DNA of the CDR3: TGTGCTCTTGGGGCCGGGACTGGGGGTGTCGATAAACTCATCTTT. Encoded protein: CALGAGTGGVDKLIF.

The chain uses TRAV38-2/DV8 and TRDJ1; 7 nucleotides line up with TRDD3. Since TCRdb gives no J gene, matching the DNA to germline was used here to assign it. CDR3 length: 19 residues. CDR1 is TSESDYY and CDR2 is QEAYKQQN in the germline V gene. Trimming at V came to 0 bases and at J to 0 bases, leaving 14 bases not matched to a gene. The CDR3 DNA sequence: TGTGCTTATAGGAGCGCGAGCCTCCTGGGGGTCCAGTACACCGATAAACTCATCTTT. Its protein product is CAYRSASLLGVQYTDKLIF.

This clone has more than one count but fewer than ten. TCRdb shows a much larger clone's protein in place of this DNA's translation, and the two differ at residue 18, likely through a read error; the protein shown is translated from the DNA. The V gene is TRDV1; the J gene was not called; the D call of TRDD3 is as the table states it, not checked on the DNA. This CDR3 has 20 residues. Germline-derived CDR1 and CDR2 are TSWWSYY and QGS. The CDR3 bases are TGTGCTCTTGGCCTCCTCCGCGGAGGTACTGGGGGATACGCGACAGCACAACCCTTCTTT. As protein: CALGLLRGGTGGYATAQPFF.

This clone was detected a few times. TCRdb's protein for this DNA is that of a much larger clone and differs from the translation at residue 13, likely a read error; the protein shown is the DNA translation. J is TRDJ1 and V is TRAV38-2/DV8; D may be TRDD3 (5 bases). V was clipped by 6 bases and J by 7 bases, with 37 bases between them. Germline CDR1 and CDR2: TSESDYY and QEAYKQQN. The CDR3 extends over 20 amino acids. CDR3: CAYIGSGSTPGRCWGLKLIF. CDR3 bases: TGTGCTTATATAGGTAGCGGGAGTACTCCCGGCCGGTGTTGGGGCCTTAAACTCATCTTT.

Turning to this clone: The amino acid sequence in TCRdb belongs to a much larger clone and departs from this DNA's translation at residue 13, likely a sequencing read error; the sequence shown is translated from the DNA. In DNA form, the CDR3 reads TGTGCTCTTGGGGAACCCTATCATAGGCCGGGGACTCGGGATCGATGCACCGATAAACTCATCTTT. Residues: CALGEPYHRPGTRDRCTDKLIF. The J gene is TRDJ1, the V gene TRDV1; D perhaps matches TRDD3 (5 bases). The J gene, not given by TCRdb, was assigned here from a germline match of the nucleotide sequence. The length of the CDR3 is 22 residues. V was shortened by 1 base and J by 1 base, with 31 bases between the two germline ends. Germline V gene data show CDR1 as TSWWSYY and CDR2 as QGS.

This clone has a handful of counts. TCRdb's protein, taken from a much larger clone, differs from this DNA's translation at residue 18, likely owing to a read error; the protein displayed comes from the DNA. The J gene is TRDJ1, the V gene TRDV2, with TRDD3 matching 8 bases. V trimming: 0 bases; J trimming: 3 bases; junction bases outside the gene matches: 29. CDR1 GEAIGNYY and CDR2 EKD come from the germline V gene. The CDR3 is 23 amino acids. The CDR3 sequence: CACDTLPTPGGRGRPTNADKLIF. The CDR3 DNA reads as TGTGCCTGTGACACCCTCCCGACTCCTGGGGGACGCGGCCGGCCGACCAACGCCGATAAACTCATCTTT.

This clone was counted a few times. The protein given by TCRdb reflects a much larger clone and differs at residue 13 from this DNA's translation, likely from a read error; the protein shown is the DNA's translation. The V gene is TRDV3, the J gene TRDJ2; 7 bases align to TRDD3. The germline gives CDR1 TVYSNPD, CDR2 GDNSRS (reference sequence). There are 17 residues in the CDR3. CDR3 coding DNA: TGTGCCTTTGAAGAGTTTAACGGGGGATTTTTGACAGAACAACTCTTCTTT. Translating it yields CAFEEFNGGFLTEQLFF.

This clone appeared a few times. This probably arose from a read error, given a far larger clone one base away. The sample contains more than one DNA sequence encoding this CDR3. The gene calls are TRDV2 and TRDJ1; D call uncertain. TCRdb carries no J gene annotation; the J gene was assigned here by matching the DNA with germline. Germline V gives CDR1 GEAIGNYY, CDR2 EKD. V was shortened by 6 bases and J by 1 base, with 8 bases between the two germline ends. This CDR3 spans 12 amino acids. The CDR3 coding sequence is TGTGCCTGTACCCAGGCCACCGATAAACTCATCTTT. Protein: CACTQATDKLIF.